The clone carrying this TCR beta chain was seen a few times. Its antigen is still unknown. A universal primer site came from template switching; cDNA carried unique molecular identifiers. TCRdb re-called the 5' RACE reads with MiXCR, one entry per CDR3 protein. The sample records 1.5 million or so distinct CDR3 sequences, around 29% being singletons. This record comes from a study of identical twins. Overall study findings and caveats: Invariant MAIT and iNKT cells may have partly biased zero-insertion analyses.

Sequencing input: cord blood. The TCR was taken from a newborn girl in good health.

The CDR3 nucleotides are TGCAGCCACCGGGGGGCCGCAGATACGCAGTATTTT. Protein product: CSHRGAADTQYF. The chain links TRBV20-1 to TRBJ2-3; maybe TRBD2 (7 bases). From germline, CDR1 is DFQATT and CDR2 SNEGSKA (reference sequence). This CDR3 has 12 amino acids.